This T cell receptor (beta chain) was captured by sequencing in a study of T-cell reconstitution after alpha-beta-depleted transplantation in children. This clonotype turned up a few times. The TCRbeta library was prepared with unique molecular identifiers. TCRdb recomputed calls from the PCR reads with MiXCR, one row per CDR3 protein. The sample yields about 500,000 distinct CDR3 sequences, around a third seen once. The germline CDR1 and CDR2 sequences are MDHEN and SYDVKM. V was cut by 4 bases and J by 1 base, with 26 bases left in between. This CDR3 has 20 amino acids. The input for sequencing was PBMCs from the stem cell graft donor, taken from the stem cell graft. V usage is TRBV28 and J usage is TRBJ2-4; tentatively, D is TRBD2 (5 bases). This receptor was taken from a human donor who donated a stem cell graft to a child with aplastic anemia. The CDR3: CASSSNRPEVPLVAKNIQYF. The CDR3 DNA is TGTGCCAGCAGTTCCAATCGGCCCGAGGTCCCACTAGTGGCCAAAAACATTCAGTACTTC.